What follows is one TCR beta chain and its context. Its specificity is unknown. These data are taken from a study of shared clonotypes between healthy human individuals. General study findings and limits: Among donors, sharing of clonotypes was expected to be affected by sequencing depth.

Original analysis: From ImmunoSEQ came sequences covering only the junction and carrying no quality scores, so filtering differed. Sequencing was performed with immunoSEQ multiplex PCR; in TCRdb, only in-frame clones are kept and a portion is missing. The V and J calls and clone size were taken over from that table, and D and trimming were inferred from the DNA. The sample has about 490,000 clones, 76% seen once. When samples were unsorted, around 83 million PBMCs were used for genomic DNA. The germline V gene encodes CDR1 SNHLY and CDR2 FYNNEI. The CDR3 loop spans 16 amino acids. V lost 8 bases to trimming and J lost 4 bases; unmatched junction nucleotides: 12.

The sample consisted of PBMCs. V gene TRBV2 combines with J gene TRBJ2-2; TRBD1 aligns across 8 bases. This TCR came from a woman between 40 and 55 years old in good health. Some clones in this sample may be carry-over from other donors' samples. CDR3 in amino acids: CASSETGVGLTGELFF. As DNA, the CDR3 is TGTGCCAGCTCCGAGACAGGGGTCGGCCTCACCGGGGAGCTGTTTTTT.